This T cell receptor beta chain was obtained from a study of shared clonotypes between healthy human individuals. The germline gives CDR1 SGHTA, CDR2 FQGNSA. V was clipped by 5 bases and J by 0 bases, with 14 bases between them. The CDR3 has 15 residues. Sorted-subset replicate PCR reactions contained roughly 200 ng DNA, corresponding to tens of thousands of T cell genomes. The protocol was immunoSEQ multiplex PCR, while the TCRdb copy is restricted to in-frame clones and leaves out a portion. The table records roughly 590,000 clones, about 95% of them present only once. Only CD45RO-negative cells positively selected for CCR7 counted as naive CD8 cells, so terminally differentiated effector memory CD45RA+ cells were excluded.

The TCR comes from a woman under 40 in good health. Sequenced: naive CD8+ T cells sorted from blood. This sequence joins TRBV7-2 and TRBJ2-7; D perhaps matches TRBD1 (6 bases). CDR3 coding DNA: TGTGCCAGCAGCACGTCACCAGGGGACTCCTACGAGCAGTACTTC. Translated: CASSTSPGDSYEQYF.